These T cell receptor beta chains were read from a single sample in a study of molecular identifiers for immune sequencing clone quantification. TCRdb fed the PCR reads into MiXCR, producing one record per CDR3 protein. The sample has 300,000 to 400,000 distinct CDR3 sequences; about 21% are singletons. Sequencing input: naive CD8+ T cells from blood, with Jurkat cell RNA spiked in. These receptors all stem from a human donor in good health. Some libraries in this study had Jurkat cell RNA spiked in. Both conserved end residues are part of each CDR3. Each record gives: D gene, V gene, J gene, clone size, CDR3 protein, CDR3 DNA. The D gene is left open where the match is weak. Clone sizes are given selectively: once, few, many, or a class where the clone is expanded.

>.|TRBV19|TRBJ2-7|many
CASSGGPVIEQYF
TGTGCCAGTAGTGGGGGCCCCGTCATCGAGCAGTACTTC
>.|TRBV12-5|TRBJ1-2|many
CASGLWPATDYGYTF
TGTGCTAGTGGTTTGTGGCCAGCAACCGACTATGGCTACACCTTC
>.|TRBV4-2|TRBJ1-1|many
CASSQVQNTEAFF
TGTGCCAGCAGCCAAGTCCAGAACACTGAAGCTTTCTTT
>.|TRBV27|TRBJ2-5|few
CASSLGGEMETQYF
TGTGCCAGCAGTTTGGGCGGGGAGATGGAGACCCAGTACTTC
>TRBD1|TRBV7-9|TRBJ2-2|.
CASSSGGQGNTGELFF
TGTGCCAGCAGCTCAGGGGGACAGGGTAACACCGGGGAGCTGTTTTTT
>.|TRBV14|TRBJ1-1|many
CASSQLESERTEAFF
TGTGCCAGCAGCCAGTTAGAATCAGAGCGGACTGAAGCTTTCTTT
>.|TRBV7-6|TRBJ1-5|many
CASSLAAGDGQPQHF
TGTGCCAGCAGCTTAGCTGCAGGGGATGGTCAGCCCCAGCATTTT
>TRBD1|TRBV19|TRBJ2-2|many
CASSWTGGTGELFF
TGTGCCAGTAGCTGGACAGGGGGGACCGGGGAGCTGTTTTTT
>.|TRBV4-1|TRBJ2-1|.
CASSQVRGGSYNEQFF
TGCGCCAGCAGCCAAGTTAGGGGGGGCTCCTACAATGAGCAGTTCTTC
>TRBD2|TRBV23-1|TRBJ2-7|many
CASSQSSSGGVAGREQYF
TGCGCCAGCAGTCAATCTTCTAGCGGGGGTGTAGCTGGGAGGGAGCAGTACTTC
>.|TRBV24-1|TRBJ2-3|many
CATSDSGGQQSGDYTDTQYF
TGTGCCACCAGTGATTCTGGCGGACAACAATCAGGGGACTACACAGATACGCAGTATTTT
>.|TRBV19|TRBJ1-1|.
CASSIEPKREAFF
TGTGCCAGTAGTATAGAGCCAAAACGTGAAGCTTTCTTT
>TRBD2|TRBV12-3/TRBV12-4|TRBJ2-7|many
CASSQTGTSGSYEQYF
TGTGCCAGCAGTCAAACCGGGACTAGCGGGAGTTACGAGCAGTACTTC
>TRBD1|TRBV6-1|TRBJ2-7|few
CASSGTGYPYEQYF
TGTGCCAGCAGCGGGACAGGGTACCCCTACGAGCAGTACTTC
>.|TRBV7-6|TRBJ1-1|many
CASSFGQWNTEAFF
TGTGCCAGCAGCTTTGGGCAGTGGAACACTGAAGCTTTCTTT
>.|TRBV4-3|TRBJ2-7|.
CANSQERWGPTYEQYF
TGCGCCAACAGCCAAGAGAGGTGGGGGCCAACCTACGAGCAGTACTTC
>.|TRBV10-3|TRBJ2-7|many
CAISPTVVYEQYF
TGTGCCATCAGTCCGACAGTCGTCTACGAGCAGTACTTC
>.|TRBV19|TRBJ1-1|many
CASSIPGPTEAFF
TGTGCCAGTAGTATTCCCGGCCCCACTGAAGCTTTCTTT
>.|TRBV13|TRBJ2-7|many
CASSLIARGEQYF
TGTGCCAGCAGCTTAATTGCGCGTGGGGAGCAGTACTTC
>.|TRBV29-1|TRBJ2-7|once
CSVVGECNEQYF
TGCAGCGTTGTCGGGGAGTGCAATGAGCAGTACTTC
>.|TRBV28|TRBJ2-1|many
CASSLLAGPYNEQFF
TGTGCCAGCAGTCTCCTCGCGGGCCCCTACAATGAGCAGTTCTTC
>TRBD1|TRBV2|TRBJ1-5|many
CASSTGTGDIVGNQPQHF
TGTGCCAGCAGCACCGGGACAGGGGATATAGTCGGCAATCAGCCCCAGCATTTT
>.|TRBV6-5|TRBJ1-5|many
CASSPRQHYSNQPQHF
TGTGCCAGCAGTCCCCGACAGCATTATAGCAATCAGCCCCAGCATTTT
>.|TRBV4-2|TRBJ2-7|many
CASSQELRRLDDEQYF
TGTGCCAGCAGCCAAGAGTTGCGACGGCTAGATGACGAGCAGTACTTC
>TRBD1|TRBV7-9|TRBJ2-7|many
CASSFRTGDHEQYF
TGTGCCAGCAGCTTCAGGACAGGGGACCACGAGCAGTACTTC
>TRBD1|TRBV24-1|TRBJ2-3|many
CATSDGQGADTQYF
TGTGCCACCAGTGATGGACAGGGGGCAGATACGCAGTATTTT
>.|TRBV10-3|TRBJ2-7|many
CAISETNKGGPEQYF
TGTGCCATCAGTGAGACCAACAAGGGGGGCCCAGAGCAGTACTTC
>TRBD1|TRBV12-3/TRBV12-4|TRBJ2-3|many
CASSPTGGTDTQYF
TGTGCCAGCAGTCCGACAGGGGGCACAGATACGCAGTATTTT
>TRBD1|TRBV7-9|TRBJ1-1|many
CASSPPLRDRENTEAFF
TGTGCCAGCAGCCCGCCCCTCCGGGACAGAGAGAACACTGAAGCTTTCTTT
>.|TRBV12-3/TRBV12-4|TRBJ1-1|many
CASTEVGATEAFF
TGTGCCAGCACCGAAGTAGGGGCCACTGAAGCTTTCTTT
>TRBD2|TRBV11-3|TRBJ2-7|few
CASSLTDSGGAYEQYF
TGTGCCAGCAGCCTAACAGATAGCGGGGGGGCCTACGAGCAGTACTTC
>TRBD2|TRBV7-9|TRBJ2-7|many
CASSPGTSLEQYF
TGTGCCAGCAGCCCCGGGACTAGCCTCGAGCAGTACTTC
>.|TRBV5-4|TRBJ2-2|many
CASSLDWELRELFF
TGTGCCAGCAGCTTGGATTGGGAGTTGCGGGAGCTGTTTTTT
>.|TRBV7-6|TRBJ2-5|many
CASSLSQVRETQYF
TGTGCCAGCAGCCTATCACAGGTCAGAGAGACCCAGTACTTC
>.|TRBV19|TRBJ1-1|many
CASRLQGGDTEAFF
TGTGCCAGTAGATTACAGGGAGGCGACACTGAAGCTTTCTTT
>.|TRBV5-4|TRBJ2-7|many
CASSFDGEQYF
TGTGCCAGCAGCTTCGACGGGGAGCAGTACTTC
>.|TRBV12-3/TRBV12-4|TRBJ1-1|.
CASSSSGGRTEAFF
TGTGCCAGCAGTTCCTCCGGGGGGCGGACTGAAGCTTTCTTT
>.|TRBV28|TRBJ1-5|many
CASRNPQGWHQPQHF
TGTGCCAGCAGGAACCCCCAGGGTTGGCATCAGCCCCAGCATTTT
>.|TRBV4-1|TRBJ2-3|.
CASSQGSSTDTQYF
TGCGCCAGCAGCCAAGGCAGTAGCACAGATACGCAGTATTTT
>TRBD2|TRBV24-1|TRBJ2-1|.
CATSGAGTSGGDEQFF
TGTGCCACCAGTGGAGCCGGGACTAGCGGGGGCGATGAGCAGTTCTTC
>.|TRBV6-5|TRBJ2-7|many
CASSYRQRIADGEQYF
TGTGCCAGCAGTTACCGACAACGAATCGCAGATGGCGAGCAGTACTTC
>.|TRBV12-3/TRBV12-4|TRBJ1-1|many
CASNLAWTEKPFF
TGTGCCAGCAACCTCGCCTGGACGGAAAAGCCTTTCTTT
>.|TRBV3-1|TRBJ2-1|.
CASSTGLMGGNEQFF
TGTGCCAGCAGCACAGGCCTAATGGGGGGCAATGAGCAGTTCTTC
>TRBD1|TRBV5-5|TRBJ1-5|many
CASSRTGFGPQHF
TGTGCCAGCAGCCGGACAGGGTTTGGGCCCCAGCATTTT
>TRBD1|TRBV7-2|TRBJ2-2|few
CASSNWDRGTVTGELFF
TGTGCCAGCAGCAACTGGGACAGGGGGACGGTCACCGGGGAGCTGTTTTTT
>TRBD1|TRBV7-6|TRBJ2-3|many
CASRLTGGADTQYF
TGTGCCAGCAGATTAACAGGGGGCGCAGATACGCAGTATTTT
>.|TRBV7-9|TRBJ1-4|few
CASSSQGTNEKLFF
TGTGCCAGCAGCTCACAGGGAACTAATGAAAAACTGTTTTTT
>TRBD1|TRBV10-3|TRBJ2-7|many
CAIRETGDYEQYF
TGTGCCATCAGGGAGACAGGGGACTACGAGCAGTACTTC
>.|TRBV6-2/TRBV6-3|TRBJ2-5|many
CASSHLNRLQETQYF
TGTGCCAGCAGCCACTTGAACAGGCTACAAGAGACCCAGTACTTC
>.|TRBV6-2/TRBV6-3|TRBJ1-6|many
CASSEIYNSPLHF
TGTGCCAGCAGTGAAATCTATAATTCACCCCTCCACTTT
>.|TRBV6-2/TRBV6-3|TRBJ1-5|.
CASSFGISNQPQHF
TGTGCCAGCAGTTTTGGGATTAGCAATCAGCCCCAGCATTTT
>.|TRBV27|TRBJ2-5|.
CASSFVSEETQYF
TGTGCCAGCAGTTTCGTTTCGGAAGAGACCCAGTACTTC
>.|TRBV9|TRBJ2-7|many
CASSVSWLNYEQYF
TGTGCCAGCAGCGTAAGCTGGCTGAACTACGAGCAGTACTTC
>.|TRBV6-5|TRBJ2-3|few
CASSQYSVTATDTQYF
TGTGCCAGCAGTCAATACTCTGTGACTGCAACAGATACGCAGTATTTT
>.|TRBV29-1|TRBJ2-3|many
CSGWDDTQYF
TGCAGCGGTTGGGATGATACGCAGTATTTT
>TRBD2|TRBV28|TRBJ2-5|many
CASSSDGGGKETQYF
TGTGCCAGCAGTTCGGACGGCGGGGGAAAAGAGACCCAGTACTTC
>.|TRBV27|TRBJ2-4|many
CASSLTPTNIQYF
TGTGCCAGCAGTTTGACCCCAACCAACATTCAGTACTTC